A single T cell receptor beta chain is shown here with its context. Authors' processing steps: Quantification of nucleated cells was approximated via reference gene primer amplification. Sequencing used immunoSEQ multiplex PCR; TCRdb keeps in-frame clones, though not all of them. That table supplies the V and J calls and clone size; D and trimming were determined from the DNA. The data show some 150,000 clones, with 70% to 90% seen just once and about 2.4% held by the top ten. This CDR3 is 13 amino acids long. V lost 5 bases and J lost 3, with 7 bases in between. Germline V gene data show CDR1 as SNHLY and CDR2 as FYNNEI. These data are taken from a study of blood T cell repertoires in COVID-19. About the research overall: Sites across the United States, Italy and Spain contributed samples from acute and convalescent COVID-19. Sources were T cells, B-cell-depleted T cells, or PBMCs; the material itself was cDNA or gDNA.

The V call is TRBV2, the J call TRBJ2-2; no clear D. The sequence derives from a woman in her seventies with acute or convalescent COVID-19. The specimen sequenced was peripheral blood. CDR3 region: CASSLEYTGELFF. Written as DNA, the CDR3 is TGTGCCAGCAGTCTAGAGTACACCGGGGAGCTGTTTTTT.